This entry concerns a single T cell receptor (beta chain). No antigen is known for it. No base qualities exist here, and no much larger clone lies one base off it. The germline V gene supplies CDR1 SGHDT and CDR2 YYEEEE. The germline ends are 14 bases apart after V is trimmed by 4 bases and J by 1 base. From its cysteine to its phenylalanine, the CDR3 spans 15 amino acids. Kept here is only the CDR3 DNA, which spans 45 bases and is read in frame from base 1. Collaborating institutions collected whole blood in K2EDTA tubes following their own protocols. For TCRbeta analysis, collaborators shipped samples as frozen whole blood, isolated PBMCs, or DNA extracted from either of those sample types. This entry comes from a study of blood T cell repertoires in COVID-19 (dated by TCRdb to the early 2020s). Looking at the study overall: The collaborator samples originated in the United States, Italy and Spain and spanned the acute and convalescent phases of COVID-19. Where HLA class I and class II types were available, the types were taken from metadata supplied by the sample provider, not from assay-based typing. Deeply sampled blood TCRbeta repertoires from subjects exposed to, actively infected with, or recovered from COVID-19 were included in the dataset. The repertoires were released in a freely available public database meant as a resource for research on the immune response to SARS-CoV-2. The prospective study material was composed of cDNA or gDNA derived from T cells, B-cell-depleted T cells, or PBMCs. The samples were drawn from the first 160 participants of the ongoing ImmuneRACE study and from over a thousand subjects provided by 6 global collaborators. A de-identified subject ID, COVID-19 status, age in years and sex were almost always included in the sample metadata. The full study reports these points: The amount of clinical and demographic metadata varied by source and participant and was provided uncurated.

The immunoSEQ Assay, a bias-controlled multiplex PCR, was used to amplify TCRbeta CDR3 regions from genomic DNA. The original pipeline was this. The number of nucleated cells in each sample was estimated from the amplification of reference gene primers within the assay. To quantify the absolute abundance of each unique TCRbeta CDR3 rearrangement, sequence reads were collapsed and filtered. For each sample, productive Simpson clonality was calculated as the square root of Simpson's diversity index over productive rearrangements. TCRdb took this table from immuneACCESS and kept in-frame rearrangements with V and J called. Such tables lack part of the clones; where checked against another copy, unresolved V genes explain under half of the gap, and the rest is unexplained. V, J and clone size reflect that table, while D and trimming were determined from the DNA. The sample table contains more than 80,000 clones; only one count was recorded for about four fifths of them. Roughly 20% of the sample lies in the top ten.

The sequence links TRBV5-6 to TRBJ2-5, with a weak D call of TRBD1 (6 bases match). Sequencing was done on a sample of peripheral blood. The receptor was isolated from a woman older than 75 with active or convalescent COVID-19. CDR3 region: CASSQAQGIQETQYF. In nucleotide form, the sequence is TGTGCCAGCAGCCAGGCACAGGGTATCCAAGAGACCCAGTACTTC.